One and the same sample provided the 28 T cell receptor beta chains below, sequenced in a study of blood T cell repertoires in COVID-19. Here immunoSEQ multiplex PCR was the method, and the copy in TCRdb shows in-frame clones only, minus some. The sample carries just over 90,000 clones, 75% to 90% recorded once. What was sequenced was peripheral blood. Receptor source: a woman at least 80 years old with acute or convalescent COVID-19.

The J gene is TRBJ2-5, the V gene TRBV21-1; the table's D call, TRBD2, has no DNA check behind it. TRBV21-1 is noted as a pseudogene. The CDR3 extends over 15 amino acids. CDR3 nucleotide sequence: TGTGCCAGCAGCAAAGAAATTAGCGGGTGTGAGACCCAGTACTTC. The encoded protein is CASSKEISGCETQYF.

The chain carries TRBV3-1 (or the pseudogene TRBV3-2) and TRBJ2-7, with TRBD1 matching 9 bases. This CDR3 spans 13 amino acids. The germline gives CDR1 LGHDT, CDR2 YNNKEL (reference sequence). V shed 7 bases, J shed 6 bases, and the junction held 7 bases outside the gene matches. The CDR3 reads CASTPGTGREQYF. CDR3 nucleotide sequence: TGTGCCAGCACCCCGGGGACAGGGCGCGAGCAGTACTTC.

This chain connects TRBV6-2 or TRBV6-3 to TRBJ1-4; D uncertain. Trimming cost V 5 bases and J 1 base, with 11 bases left between them. From germline, CDR1 is MNHEY and CDR2 SVGEGT. The CDR3 is 15 amino acids. The CDR3 region has the DNA TGTGCCAGCAGTGACTACGGGAGAACTAATGAAAAACTGTTTTTT. Protein sequence: CASSDYGRTNEKLFF.

This chain connects TRBV5-1 to TRBJ2-2; 10 bases are shared with TRBD2. There are 18 residues in the CDR3. Germline CDR1 SGHRS, CDR2 YFSETQ. Losses at the gene ends were 4 bases for V and 2 bases for J; bases not matched to a gene: 11. In DNA, the CDR3 is TGCGCCAGCAGCACCGAGCGGGGGGGCCGAGGAAACACCGGGGAGCTGTTTTTT. Encoded protein: CASSTERGGRGNTGELFF.

V usage is TRBV12-3 or TRBV12-4 and J usage is TRBJ2-6; D call uncertain. There are 11 residues in the CDR3. Trimming took off 1 base at V and 12 bases at J, with 4 bases between the two ends. The CDR3 region is CASSLVGVLTF. The CDR3 DNA sequence: TGTGCCAGCAGTTTAGTCGGCGTCCTGACTTTC.

This chain connects TRBV5-1 to TRBJ2-1; D is perhaps TRBD1 (6 bases). Germline loops: CDR1 SGHRS, CDR2 YFSETQ. Trimming stripped 1 base from V and 0 bases from J, with 11 bases between. The CDR3 consists of 16 residues. CDR3: CASSLSGQSSYNEQFF. The CDR3, as DNA: TGCGCCAGCAGCTTGTCAGGACAGAGCTCCTACAATGAGCAGTTCTTC.

This rearrangement joins TRBV3-1 (or the pseudogene TRBV3-2) to TRBJ2-3, with 7 bases that match TRBD2. The CDR3 is 14 amino acids. Germline trimming cut 8 bases from V and 1 base from J; bases unmatched to any gene: 6. CDR1 is LGHDT, CDR2 YNNKEL, per germline (reference sequence). CDR3: CASSERGGTDTQYF. CDR3 nucleotides: TGTGCCAGCTCCGAACGGGGGGGCACAGATACGCAGTATTTT.

The chain carries TRBV7-2 and TRBJ1-2; D not resolved. Trimming took 0 bases from V and 2 from J, leaving 7 bases between them. In germline, CDR1 is SGHTA, CDR2 FQGNSA. CDR3 length: 14 amino acids. Here the CDR3 reads CASSLAAKNYGYTF. As DNA, the CDR3 is TGTGCCAGCAGCTTAGCAGCGAAGAACTATGGCTACACCTTC.

V and J are TRBV2 and TRBJ2-7; maybe TRBD2 (5 bases). Trimming took 4 bases from V and 0 from J, leaving 7 bases between them. The V gene's germline CDR1 is SNHLY and CDR2 FYNNEI. This CDR3 is built from 13 residues. CDR3 protein: CASSVGSSYEQYF. In DNA, the CDR3 is TGTGCCAGCAGTGTAGGGAGCTCCTACGAGCAGTACTTC.

This clone showed up just a few times. The chain joins TRBV15 to TRBJ2-7; 8 bases map to TRBD2. The CDR3 runs 16 residues. Losses at the gene ends were 1 base for V and 0 bases for J; bases not matched to a gene: 5. Germline CDR1 reads LNHNV; CDR2 reads YYDKDF (reference sequence). CDR3 nucleotides: TGTGCCACCAGCAGAGCCCCGGGGGGGACCTCCTACGAGCAGTACTTC. This encodes CATSRAPGGTSYEQYF. Drawing the rest from reference TRBV15 and TRBJ2-7, the complete variable domain is DAMVIQNPRYQVTQFGKPVTLSCSQTLNHNVMYWYQQKSSQAPKLLFHYYDKDFNNEADTPDNFQSRRPNTSFCFLDIRSPGLGDTAMYLCATSRAPGGTSYEQYFGPGTRLTVT.

The chain has TRBV5-1 and TRBJ2-2; D unresolved. Germline V gene sequence: CDR1 SGHRS, CDR2 YFSETQ. CDR3 length equals 15 residues. The V end lost 3 bases, the J end lost 7 bases, and 16 bases lay between the germline ends. Written as DNA, the CDR3 is TGCGCCAGCAGCTCGAATCAACAGCTCAGCGGGGAGCTGTTTTTT. Its translation: CASSSNQQLSGELFF. Drawing the rest from reference TRBV5-1 and TRBJ2-2, the complete variable domain is KAGVTQTPRYLIKTRGQQVTLSCSPISGHRSVSWYQQTPGQGLQFLFEYFSETQRNKGNFPGRFSGRQFSNSRSEMNVSTLELGDSALYLCASSSNQQLSGELFFGEGSRLTVL.

This clone has only a few counts. The chain combines TRBV9 with TRBJ1-1; no clear D gene. This CDR3 region has 13 residues. Germline CDR1 is SGDLS and CDR2 is YYNGEE. Trimming pared 0 bases from V and 4 bases from J, leaving 7 bases between. CDR3 coding DNA: TGTGCCAGCAGCGTAGGCGTAGCCACTGAAGCTTTCTTT. Amino acids: CASSVGVATEAFF.

This clone was seen more than once but under ten times. V usage is TRBV5-4 and J usage is TRBJ2-7; TRBD1 might be the D (5 bases). CDR1 SGHNT and CDR2 YYREEE come from the germline V gene (reference sequence). The ends were cut back, 2 bases at V and 5 bases at J, with 14 bases in the middle. This CDR3 is 14 amino acids long. The CDR3 bases are TGTGCCAGCAGCTTAAGGCAGGGAATCGACGAGCAGTACTTC. It specifies CASSLRQGIDEQYF.

This clone was detected only once. The V and J genes are TRBV24-1 and TRBJ1-3; D unclear. Germline lookup yields CDR1 KGHDR and CDR2 SFDVKD. Deletions cut 5 bases from V and 4 bases from J, with 8 bases between. The CDR3 is made up of 13 amino acids. CDR3 coding DNA: TGTGCCACCAGTGCGGGTTACGGAAACACCATATATTTT. Protein product: CATSAGYGNTIYF.

This chain uses TRBV5-1 with TRBJ1-5, with TRBD1 identical over 7 bases. Unmatched junction bases numbered 4, after V lost 4 bases and J lost 3 bases. The CDR3 contains 14 residues. Germline CDR1 and CDR2: SGHRS and YFSETQ. This CDR3 reads CASSTGAPNQPQHF. CDR3 nucleotide sequence: TGCGCCAGCAGCACAGGGGCCCCCAATCAGCCCCAGCATTTT.

This rearrangement joins TRBV29-1 to TRBJ2-4; 13 positions agree with TRBD2. With 5 bases clipped from V and 0 bases from J, the junction kept 4 bases outside the gene matches. Germline CDR1 SQVTM, CDR2 ANQGSEA. The CDR3 runs 16 residues. CDR3 residues: CSVTGTSGAAKNIQYF. The CDR3 DNA is TGCAGCGTTACAGGGACTAGCGGGGCAGCCAAAAACATTCAGTACTTC.

The J gene is TRBJ1-5, the V gene TRBV28; TRBD1 matches at 8 bases. The CDR3 spans 15 residues. The junction had 12 bases not matched to a gene; V was cut back by 8 bases and J by 6 bases. Germline CDR1 is MDHEN and CDR2 is SYDVKM. CDR3 residues: CASGARDRPGQPQHF. The CDR3 DNA sequence: TGTGCCAGCGGCGCCCGGGACAGGCCGGGTCAGCCCCAGCATTTT.

This chain connects TRBV6-2 or TRBV6-3 to TRBJ2-7, with 7 bases matching TRBD1. This CDR3 is built from 15 residues. Germline CDR1 reads MNHEY; CDR2 reads SVGEGT. Trimming took 2 bases from V and 2 from J; bases not matched to a gene: 6. CDR3 in DNA: TGTGCCAGCAGTTACCCGACAGGGAACCCCTACGAGCAGTACTTC. This encodes CASSYPTGNPYEQYF.

This chain joins TRBV7-8 and TRBJ2-1, with D possibly TRBD1 on 5 matching bases. Germline CDR1 SGHVS, CDR2 FQNEAQ. Trimming took 5 bases from V and 5 from J, leaving 10 bases between them. The CDR3 runs 13 residues. The DNA for the CDR3 is TGTGCCAGCAGCATAAGCAGGGACAATGAGCAGTTCTTC. The encoded protein is CASSISRDNEQFF.

This chain joins TRBV24-1 and TRBJ1-5; TRBD1 matches at 8 bases. Germline V lookup: CDR1 KGHDR, CDR2 SFDVKD. The J segment lost 8 bases and the V segment lost 9 bases, leaving 8 bases of the junction unmatched. This CDR3 spans 13 amino acids. The DNA for the CDR3 is TGTGCCACCGGTCCAGGGGGCGAGAAGCCCCAGCATTTT. This codes for CATGPGGEKPQHF.

In this sample, this clone turned up a few times. The rearrangement links TRBV15 to TRBJ1-5; D call uncertain. The CDR3 has 15 residues. Germline V gene sequence: CDR1 LNHNV, CDR2 YYDKDF (reference sequence). The V end was cut by 3 bases, the J end by 3 bases, with 12 bases between. The CDR3 bases are TGTGCCACCAGCAGGACGGACGGGGTCAATCAGCCCCAGCATTTT. Protein product: CATSRTDGVNQPQHF.

The V and J genes are TRBV5-1 and TRBJ2-7, with TRBD2 identical over 7 bases. J gave up 7 bases and V 1 base, and 11 bases lay outside the gene matches. The CDR3 is made up of 15 amino acids. Germline V gene lookup returns CDR1 SGHRS and CDR2 YFSETQ. CDR3 sequence: CASSLSGGLPPEQYF. DNA for the CDR3: TGCGCCAGCAGCTTGTCCGGGGGACTACCCCCTGAGCAGTACTTC.

This sequence joins TRBV5-1 and TRBJ2-5; a possible D gene is TRBD2 (6 bases). Germline assignment: CDR1 SGHRS and CDR2 YFSETQ. V lost 2 bases and J 2 bases, leaving 10 bases between the germline ends. The CDR3 has 14 amino acids. CDR3 region: CASSFRGGQETQYF. CDR3 in DNA: TGCGCCAGCAGCTTTAGGGGAGGTCAAGAGACCCAGTACTTC.

The chain employs TRBV6-5 and TRBJ1-2; D not resolved. V was pared by 0 bases and J by 0 bases, with 11 bases between. The germline CDR1 and CDR2 sequences are MNHEY and SVGAGI. This CDR3 region has 16 residues. Here the CDR3 reads CASSYSGTAANYGYTF. The CDR3 DNA sequence: TGTGCCAGCAGTTACTCAGGCACAGCAGCTAACTATGGCTACACCTTC.

The chain is built from TRBV2 and TRBJ2-1; perhaps TRBD2 as D (6 bases). V was pared by 10 bases and J by 5 bases, with 18 bases between. Germline CDR1 and CDR2: SNHLY and FYNNEI. The CDR3 is 14 amino acids. The CDR3 spells CATRGGQANNEQFF. The DNA of the CDR3 is TGTGCCACCAGAGGAGGGCAGGCTAACAATGAGCAGTTCTTC.

The genes are TRBV18 and TRBJ2-1; the D gene is possibly TRBD1 (8 bases). Germline CDR1 and CDR2: KGHSH and LQKENI. The CDR3 is 17 residues long. V lost 5 bases to trimming and J lost 5 bases, with 22 bases between them. The CDR3 reads CASSSKGTNRGNNEQFF. The CDR3 bases are TGTGCCAGCTCATCAAAGGGGACTAACAGGGGGAACAATGAGCAGTTCTTC.

The chain employs TRBV11-3 and TRBJ1-1, with a possible D match to TRBD1 (5 bases). The CDR3 is made up of 14 amino acids. Trimming cost V 5 bases and J 6 bases, with 16 bases left between them. Germline CDR1 reads SGHNT; CDR2 reads YENEEA. The CDR3 DNA is TGTGCCAGCAGCGTGGACACCTTGTACGCTGAAGCTTTCTTT. It yields the protein CASSVDTLYAEAFF. The whole variable domain, remainder taken from reference TRBV11-3 and TRBJ1-1, is EAGVVQSPRYKIIEKKQPVAFWCNPISGHNTLYWYLQNLGQGPELLIRYENEEAVDDSQLPKDRFSAERLKGVDSTLKIQPAELGDSAVYLCASSVDTLYAEAFFGQGTRLTVV.

This chain connects TRBV19 to TRBJ2-5, with 9 bases lining up with TRBD1. Germline trimming cut 6 bases from V and 5 bases from J; bases unmatched to any gene: 1. Per the germline V gene, CDR1 is LNHDA and CDR2 is SQIVND (reference sequence). The CDR3 has 12 amino acids. This chain's CDR3 is CASRDRGETQYF. The CDR3 coding sequence is TGTGCCAGTAGGGACAGGGGCGAGACCCAGTACTTC. Filled out from reference TRBV19 and TRBJ2-5, the complete variable domain reads DGGITQSPKYLFRKEGQNVTLSCEQNLNHDAMYWYRQDPGQGLRLIYYSQIVNDFQKGDIAEGYSVSREKKESFPLTVTSAQKNPTAFYLCASRDRGETQYFGPGTRLLVL.